This T cell receptor beta chain was recorded in a study of cytomegalovirus exposure and HLA in healthy donors. Across the study: The 110 million or so unique TCR beta sequences, from roughly 170 million T cells, were found by an earlier analysis. Study-level results: Some V segments (TRBV6-2 and TRBV6-3 among them) were excluded as indistinguishable.

Samples came from healthy bone marrow donors. The CDR3 is 15 amino acids. The V gene's germline CDR1 is MNHEY and CDR2 SVGAGI. The V end lost 6 bases, the J end lost 2 bases, and 13 bases lay between the germline ends. Points on this clone: The antigen remains unidentified.

Researchers ran the PCR with 60 Vbeta and 13 Jbeta primers. Per the original data handling: In a later analysis, the count reached tens of millions of unique TCR beta chains, with roughly 11 million shared. The protocol was immunoSEQ multiplex PCR, while the TCRdb copy is restricted to in-frame clones and leaves out a portion. V and J calls and clone size are copied from that table; D and trimming were computed from the DNA. The sample shows about 130,000 clones, about four fifths of them seen only once. The sequence was collected from a male donor in good health and CMV-seronegative. The chain carries TRBV6-5 and TRBJ2-2; maybe TRBD2 (5 bases). Sample: PBMCs. The CDR3 sequence is CASSSRGENTGELFF. CDR3 coding DNA: TGTGCCAGCAGCTCCCGGGGAGAAAACACCGGGGAGCTGTTTTTT.